The TCR beta chain described here comes from a study of control samples from healthy donors and cancer patients. Germline assignment: CDR1 LNHDA and CDR2 SQIVND (reference sequence). The CDR3 is 15 amino acids. V was clipped by 3 bases and J by 5 bases; unmatched bases: 10. Data came from immunoSEQ multiplex PCR; TCRdb stores just in-frame clones and leaves some out. Here the sample spans roughly 95,000 clones, roughly nine tenths being singletons. This clone came up once. This sequence joins TRBV19 and TRBJ2-7, with TRBD1 matching 7 bases. The clonotype comes from a woman aged 25 to 39 in good health. The sample consisted of blood. CDR3 coding DNA: TGTGCCAGTAGTATCCAAGGGGGCGCGTTCGACGAGCAGTACTTC. Translating it yields CASSIQGGAFDEQYF. Full variable domain (remainder filled in from reference TRBV19 and TRBJ2-7): DGGITQSPKYLFRKEGQNVTLSCEQNLNHDAMYWYRQDPGQGLRLIYYSQIVNDFQKGDIAEGYSVSREKKESFPLTVTSAQKNPTAFYLCASSIQGGAFDEQYFGPGTRLTVT.